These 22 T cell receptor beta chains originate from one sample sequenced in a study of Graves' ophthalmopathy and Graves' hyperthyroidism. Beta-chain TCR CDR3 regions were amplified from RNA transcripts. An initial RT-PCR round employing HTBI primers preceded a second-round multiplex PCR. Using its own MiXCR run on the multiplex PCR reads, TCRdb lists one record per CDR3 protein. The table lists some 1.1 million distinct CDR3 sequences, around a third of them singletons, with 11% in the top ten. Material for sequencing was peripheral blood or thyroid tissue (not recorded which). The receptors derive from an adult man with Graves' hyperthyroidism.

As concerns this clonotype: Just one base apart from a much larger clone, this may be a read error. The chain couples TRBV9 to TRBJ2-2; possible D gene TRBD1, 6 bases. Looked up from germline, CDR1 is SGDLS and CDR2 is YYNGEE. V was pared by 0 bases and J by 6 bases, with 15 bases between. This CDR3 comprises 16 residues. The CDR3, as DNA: TGTGCCAGCAGCGTAGATGGGGACACCCGTTCCGGGGAGCTGTTTTTT. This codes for CASSVDGDTRSGELFF.

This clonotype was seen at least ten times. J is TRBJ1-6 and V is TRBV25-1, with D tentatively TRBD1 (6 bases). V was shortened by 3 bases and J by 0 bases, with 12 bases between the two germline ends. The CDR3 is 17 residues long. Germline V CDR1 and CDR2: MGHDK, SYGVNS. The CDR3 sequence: CASSDGQGFSYNSPLHF. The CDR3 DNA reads TGTGCCAGCAGTGACGGTCAGGGGTTCTCCTATAATTCACCCCTCCACTTT.

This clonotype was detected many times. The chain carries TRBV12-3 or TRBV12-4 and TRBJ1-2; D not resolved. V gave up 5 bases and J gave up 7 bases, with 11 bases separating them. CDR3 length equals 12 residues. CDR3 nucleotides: TGTGCCAGCAGTCCCGGGGTTTCTGGCTACACCTTC. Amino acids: CASSPGVSGYTF.

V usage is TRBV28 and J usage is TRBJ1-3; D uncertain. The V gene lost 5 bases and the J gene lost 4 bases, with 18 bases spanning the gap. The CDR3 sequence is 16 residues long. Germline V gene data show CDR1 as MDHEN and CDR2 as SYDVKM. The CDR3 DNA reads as TGTGCCAGCAGTCCCGCCGGCGGACCCGGCGGAAACACCATATATTTT. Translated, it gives CASSPAGGPGGNTIYF.

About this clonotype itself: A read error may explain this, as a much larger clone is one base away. The CDR3 protein is CAISEWGAGGNTGELFF. The DNA for the CDR3 is TGTGCCATCAGTGAGTGGGGGGCAGGGGGAAACACCGGGGAGCTGTTTTTT. V usage is TRBV10-3 and J usage is TRBJ2-2, with a weak D call TRBD1 (7 bases). Germline V lookup: CDR1 ENHRY, CDR2 SYGVKD. V gave up 1 base and J gave up 2 bases, with 14 bases separating them. The length of the CDR3 is 17 residues.

CDR3 protein: CSAVEGFRGGEKLFF. The DNA for the CDR3 is TGCAGTGCTGTGGAGGGGTTTAGGGGTGGCGAAAAACTGTTTTTT. V and J are TRBV20-1 and TRBJ1-4; D perhaps matches TRBD1 (5 bases). The CDR3 runs to 15 residues. The V gene lost 5 bases and the J gene lost 8 bases, with 21 bases spanning the gap. Germline V gene data show CDR1 as DFQATT and CDR2 as SNEGSKA (reference sequence).

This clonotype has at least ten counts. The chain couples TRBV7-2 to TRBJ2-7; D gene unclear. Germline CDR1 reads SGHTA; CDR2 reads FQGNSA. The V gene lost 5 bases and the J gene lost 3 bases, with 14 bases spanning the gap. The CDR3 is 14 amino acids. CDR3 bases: TGTGCCAGCAGCCGCCAAGCTCACGTCTACGAGCAGTACTTC. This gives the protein CASSRQAHVYEQYF.

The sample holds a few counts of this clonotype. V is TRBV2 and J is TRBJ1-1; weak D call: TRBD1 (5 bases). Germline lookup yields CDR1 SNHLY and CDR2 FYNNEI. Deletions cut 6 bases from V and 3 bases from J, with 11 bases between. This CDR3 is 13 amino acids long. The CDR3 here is CASRPDTHTEAFF. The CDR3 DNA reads TGTGCCAGCAGACCGGACACACACACTGAAGCTTTCTTT.

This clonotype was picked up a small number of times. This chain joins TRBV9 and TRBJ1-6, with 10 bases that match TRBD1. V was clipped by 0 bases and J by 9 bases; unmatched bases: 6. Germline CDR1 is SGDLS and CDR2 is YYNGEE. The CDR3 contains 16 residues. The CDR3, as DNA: TGTGCCAGCAGCGTAGACGGACAGGGGGTTAGTTCACCCCTCCACTTT. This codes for CASSVDGQGVSSPLHF.

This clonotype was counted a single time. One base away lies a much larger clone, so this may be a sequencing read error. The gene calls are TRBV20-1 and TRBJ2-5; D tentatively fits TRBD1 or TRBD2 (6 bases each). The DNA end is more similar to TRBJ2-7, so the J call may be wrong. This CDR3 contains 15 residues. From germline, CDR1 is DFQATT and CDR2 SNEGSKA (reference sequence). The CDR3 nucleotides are TGCAGTGCTAGAGATGGTAGGGGGGCAGGGGACGAGCAGTACTTC. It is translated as CSARDGRGAGDEQYF.

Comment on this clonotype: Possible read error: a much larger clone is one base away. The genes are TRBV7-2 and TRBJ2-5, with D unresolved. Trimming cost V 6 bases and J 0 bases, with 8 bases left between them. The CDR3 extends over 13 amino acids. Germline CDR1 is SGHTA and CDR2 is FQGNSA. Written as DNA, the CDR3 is TGTGCCAGCAGGAGGTTTAACCAAGAGACCCAGTACTTC. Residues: CASRRFNQETQYF.

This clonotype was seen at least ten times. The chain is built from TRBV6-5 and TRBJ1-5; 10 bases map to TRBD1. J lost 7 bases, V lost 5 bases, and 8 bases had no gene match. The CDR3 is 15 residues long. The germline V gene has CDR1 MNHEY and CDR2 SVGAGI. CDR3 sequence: CASSDRDRGGQPQHF. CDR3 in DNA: TGTGCCAGCAGTGATAGGGACAGGGGAGGGCAGCCCCAGCATTTT.

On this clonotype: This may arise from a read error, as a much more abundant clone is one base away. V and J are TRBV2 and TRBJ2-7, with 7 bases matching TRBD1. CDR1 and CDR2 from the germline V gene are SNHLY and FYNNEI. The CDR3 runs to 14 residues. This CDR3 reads CAGRMTGSLNEQYF. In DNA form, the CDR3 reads TGTGCCGGCAGGATGACAGGGTCGCTCAACGAGCAGTACTTC.

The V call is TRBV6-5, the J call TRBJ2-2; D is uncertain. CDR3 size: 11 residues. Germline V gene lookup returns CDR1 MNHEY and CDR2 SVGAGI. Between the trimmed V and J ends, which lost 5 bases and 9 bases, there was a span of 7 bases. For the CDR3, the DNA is TGTGCCAGCAGTACCAGGTGGGAGCTGTTTTTT. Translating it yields CASSTRWELFF.

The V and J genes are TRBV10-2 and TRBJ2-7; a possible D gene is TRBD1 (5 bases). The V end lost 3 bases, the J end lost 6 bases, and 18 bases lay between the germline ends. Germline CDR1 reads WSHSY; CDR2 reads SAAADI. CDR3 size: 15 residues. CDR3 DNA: TGCGCCAGCAGTGACTCCGGGCAGGGTGGCGGCGAGCAGTACTTC. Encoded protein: CASSDSGQGGGEQYF.

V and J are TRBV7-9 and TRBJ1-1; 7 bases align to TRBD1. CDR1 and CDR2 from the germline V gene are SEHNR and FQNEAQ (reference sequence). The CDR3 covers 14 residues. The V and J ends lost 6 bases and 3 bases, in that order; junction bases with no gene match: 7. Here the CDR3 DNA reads TGTGCCAGCAGTTCGAGACAGGGAGACACTGAAGCTTTCTTT. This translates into CASSSRQGDTEAFF.

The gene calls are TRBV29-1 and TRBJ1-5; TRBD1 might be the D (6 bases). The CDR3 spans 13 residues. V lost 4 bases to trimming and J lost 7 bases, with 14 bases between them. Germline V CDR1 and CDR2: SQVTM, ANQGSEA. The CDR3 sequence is CSVGLGGGQPQHF. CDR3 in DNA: TGCAGCGTTGGCCTAGGGGGGGGCCAGCCCCAGCATTTT.

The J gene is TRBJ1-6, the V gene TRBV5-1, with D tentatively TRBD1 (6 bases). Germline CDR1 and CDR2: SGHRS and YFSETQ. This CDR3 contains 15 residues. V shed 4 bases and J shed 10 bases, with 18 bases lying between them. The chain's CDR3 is CASSKDSRAESPLHF. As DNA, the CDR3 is TGCGCCAGCAGCAAGGACAGTAGGGCCGAATCACCCCTCCACTTT.

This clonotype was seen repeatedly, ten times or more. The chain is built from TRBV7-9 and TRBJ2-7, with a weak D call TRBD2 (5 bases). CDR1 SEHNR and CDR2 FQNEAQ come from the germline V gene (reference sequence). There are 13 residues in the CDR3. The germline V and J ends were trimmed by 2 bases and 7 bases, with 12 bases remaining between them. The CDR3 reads CASSLKSPGEQYF. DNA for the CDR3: TGTGCCAGCAGCTTAAAGTCTCCGGGAGAGCAGTACTTC.

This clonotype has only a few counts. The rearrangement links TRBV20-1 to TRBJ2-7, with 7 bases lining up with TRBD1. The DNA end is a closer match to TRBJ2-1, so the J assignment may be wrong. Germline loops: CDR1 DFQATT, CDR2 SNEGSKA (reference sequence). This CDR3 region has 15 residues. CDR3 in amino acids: CSARDHQGVYNEQFF. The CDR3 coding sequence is TGCAGTGCTAGAGATCACCAGGGGGTTTACAATGAGCAGTTCTTC.

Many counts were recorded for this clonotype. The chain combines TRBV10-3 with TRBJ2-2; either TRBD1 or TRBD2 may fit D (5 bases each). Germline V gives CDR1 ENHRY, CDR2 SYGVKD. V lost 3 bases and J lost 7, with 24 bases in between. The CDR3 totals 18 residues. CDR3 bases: TGTGCCATCAGTGATTATTATCGGGACCCCCGGTCCGGCGGGGAGCTGTTTTTT. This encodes CAISDYYRDPRSGGELFF.

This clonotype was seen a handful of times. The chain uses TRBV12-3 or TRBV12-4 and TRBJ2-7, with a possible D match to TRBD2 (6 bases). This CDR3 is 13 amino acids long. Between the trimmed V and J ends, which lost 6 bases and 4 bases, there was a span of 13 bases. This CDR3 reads CASSGRRGYEQYF. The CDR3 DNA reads TGTGCCAGCAGCGGGAGAAGGGGATACGAGCAGTACTTC.